One T cell receptor (beta chain) is described in this entry. This entry belongs to a study of brain metastases from non-small cell lung cancer. The V end was cut by 4 bases, the J end by 3 bases, with 16 bases between. The CDR3 consists of 16 residues. From germline, CDR1 is MGHRA and CDR2 YSYEKL. The table came from immunoSEQ multiplex PCR; TCRdb's copy has only in-frame clones and leaves some out. The table lists about 16,000 clones, approximately 82% of them singletons. V usage is TRBV4-1 and J usage is TRBJ1-5; D may be TRBD1 (5 bases). This sequence was found in a donor aged 40 or older with non-small cell lung cancer. The sequencing input was primary lung tumor tissue. CDR3 in amino acids: CASSPPPGRANQPQHF. In nucleotides, the CDR3 is TGCGCCAGCAGCCCACCCCCGGGGCGCGCCAATCAGCCCCAGCATTTT.